The TCR beta chain described here comes from a study of long-term antiretroviral therapy in people with HIV. In germline, CDR1 is SSHAT, CDR2 FNYEAQ (reference sequence). The CDR3 has 13 amino acids. Version v3.0 of the immunoSEQ assay was performed at survey level. Method: immunoSEQ multiplex PCR; TCRdb's copy keeps in-frame clones and lacks some. The table shows over 30,000 clones, with 87% occurring only once. This clone occurred once. Relative to the germline gene, one junction end is altered; a read error may explain this. The TCR was taken from a man aged 18 to 29 with HIV. The rearrangement joins TRBV7-7 to TRBJ2-5; D unclear. The sequencing here drew on unsorted PBMCs, taken 1.1 years after starting antiretroviral therapy. Written as DNA, the CDR3 is TGTGCTAGCAGCTCCCCGCCGCAAGAGACCCAGTACTTC. It encodes CASSSPPQETQYF.